The clone carrying this T cell receptor (beta chain) was detected ten times or more. Its specificity is unknown. The CDR3 has 15 residues. After removal of 3 bases from V and 7 bases from J, the junction contained 8 bases not matched to a gene. Germline V gene sequence: CDR1 LNHNV, CDR2 YYDKDF (reference sequence). The iRepertoire nested amplicon-rescue multiplex PCR amplified TCR alpha and beta CDR3s from RNA. One entry per CDR3 protein results from TCRdb running MiXCR on the multiplex PCR reads. Among under 130,000 distinct CDR3 sequences listed, 25% to 30% were seen once. This entry is derived from a study of glioma-infiltrating T cells. General observations from the study: Tissue and blood shared very few CDR3 sequences.

The chain joins TRBV15 to TRBJ2-7; 11 nucleotides agree with TRBD1. Sequences were obtained from glioma tissue, nonneoplastic brain tissue, or PBMCs (not recorded which). This sequence originates from a human donor with low-grade glioma or glioblastoma, undergoing nonglioma brain surgery, or in good health (not recorded which). CDR3 nucleotides: TGTGCCACCAGCAGCACCGGGACAGGGGGATCAGAGCAGTACTTC. Encoded protein: CATSSTGTGGSEQYF.